The next 26 T cell receptor beta chains were all read from a single sample in a study of blood T cells in healthy people across ages (dated by TCRdb to about 2015). To prepare the library, 5' RACE was applied. TCRdb lists the instrument as Illumina HiSeq 2500. A second PCR of about 6 to 11 cycles was performed with a sample-barcoded 5' primer and a J-beta primer mix. TCRdb reprocessed the public reads (quality trimming at Q25 with fastp, clone calling with MiXCR) and kept in-frame beta chains. Each entry merges the rows of one CDR3 protein and shows their most common DNA and genes. Across this sample there are approximately 490,000 distinct CDR3 sequences, with around 24% seen only once. Of the sample, 8.7% is held by the ten largest clones. The data also belong to a second study, concerning T cells of mothers and their children.

Source material: blood. The receptors were gathered from a boy aged 10-17 years in good health.

CDR3 nucleotide sequence: TGTGCCAGCAGCTTTTATGGCTACGAGCAGTACTTC. Protein sequence: CASSFYGYEQYF. The chain recombines TRBV27 with TRBJ2-7; D gene ambiguous. The CDR3 loop spans 12 amino acids. V was trimmed by 6 bases and J by 3 bases, leaving 9 bases between them. CDR1 and CDR2 from the germline V gene are MNHEY and SMNVEV (reference sequence).

The sample holds a few counts of this clonotype. The V and J genes are TRBV14 and TRBJ1-1; D unclear. Germline V lookup: CDR1 SGHDN, CDR2 FVKESK. There are 14 residues in the CDR3. The V end lost 3 bases, the J end lost 1 base, and 9 bases lay between the germline ends. The CDR3 nucleotides are TGTGCCAGCAGCCATCTAAGGACGAACACTGAAGCTTTCTTT. Its translation: CASSHLRTNTEAFF.

This clonotype was counted between two and nine times. The chain links TRBV18 to TRBJ1-1; D uncertain. Trimming cost V 0 bases and J 0 bases, with 2 bases left between them. Germline V lookup: CDR1 KGHSH, CDR2 LQKENI. The CDR3 sequence is 13 residues long. The CDR3 spells CASSPPMNTEAFF. The DNA of the CDR3 is TGTGCCAGCTCACCACCTATGAACACTGAAGCTTTCTTT.

This clonotype came up a few times. The chain is built from TRBV25-1 and TRBJ1-2, with 8 bases matching TRBD1. V shed 1 base, J shed 0 bases, and the junction held 4 bases outside the gene matches. Looked up from germline, CDR1 is MGHDK and CDR2 is SYGVNS. The CDR3 runs to 16 residues. The CDR3 nucleotides are TGTGCCAGCAGTGAATTAGGGACAGGCACTAACTATGGCTACACCTTC. Translating it yields CASSELGTGTNYGYTF.

Concerning this clonotype itself: At one end, the junction sequence differs from germline, possibly due to a read error. This chain joins TRBV2 and TRBJ2-1; the D gene could be TRBD1 or TRBD2 (5 bases each). The CDR3 loop spans 13 amino acids. CDR1 is SNHLY, CDR2 FYNNEI, per germline. In DNA, the CDR3 is TGCGCCAGCAGTGAGGGACCGTCCAATCAGCAGTTCTTC. Encoded protein: CASSEGPSNQQFF. The full variable domain, its missing parts supplied by reference TRBV2 and TRBJ2-1, is EPEVTQTPSHQVTQMGQEVILRCVPISNHLYFYWYRQILGQKVEFLVSFYNNEISEKSEIFDDQFSVERPDGSNFTLKIRSTKLEDSAMYFCASSEGPSNQQFFGPGTRLTVL.

The chain combines TRBV5-8 with TRBJ2-4, with TRBD2 matching 13 bases. V gave up 5 bases and J gave up 9 bases; unmatched junction bases: 11. Germline V CDR1 and CDR2: SGHTS, YDEGEE. CDR3 length: 16 residues. The CDR3 coding sequence is TGTGCCAGCAGGTCACTAGCGGGAGGGCTGAGGGGCATTCAGTACTTC. Protein sequence: CASRSLAGGLRGIQYF.

This clonotype was detected only a few times. This chain links TRBV7-6 with TRBJ2-5, with 8 nucleotides matching TRBD2. The CDR3 runs to 19 residues. Per the germline V gene, CDR1 is SGHVS and CDR2 is FNYEAQ. The junction had 18 bases not matched to a gene; V was cut back by 3 bases and J by 3 bases. In DNA form, the CDR3 reads TGTGCCAGCAGCTTCCCCAAGTGGGGCCAGCGGGGGAGAAAAGAGACCCAGTACTTC. Translation gives CASSFPKWGQRGRKETQYF.

Many counts were recorded for this clonotype. The chain recombines TRBV27 with TRBJ2-7; TRBD2 matches at 9 bases. The CDR3 consists of 16 residues. J lost 0 bases, V lost 6 bases, and 9 bases had no gene match. Per germline, CDR1 MNHEY and CDR2 SMNVEV (reference sequence). The CDR3 loop reads CASSFNGLAPSYEQYF. As DNA, the CDR3 is TGTGCCAGCAGCTTCAACGGACTAGCGCCCTCCTACGAGCAGTACTTC.

The chain has TRBV7-3 and TRBJ2-5; the D gene is possibly TRBD1 (7 bases). The last part of the DNA fits TRBJ2-7 better; the J call may be wrong. The CDR3 sequence is 15 residues long. Germline V gene sequence: CDR1 SGHTA, CDR2 FQGTGA. CDR3 sequence (DNA): TGTGCCAGCAGCTCTCCTGACAGGGAGGCCTACGAGCAGTACTTC. Translating gives CASSSPDREAYEQYF.

The chain links TRBV6-5 to TRBJ2-1; D remains unclear. The DNA end favors TRBJ2-5, so the J call may be wrong. Germline V gene lookup returns CDR1 MNHEY and CDR2 SVGAGI. The CDR3 covers 13 residues. The CDR3 DNA sequence: TGTGCCAGCAGTGACGGTGGTGTGAAGACCCAGTACTTC. Translation: CASSDGGVKTQYF.

A remark on this clonotype: The junction departs from the called germline gene at one end, perhaps through a read error. V is TRBV6-2 or TRBV6-3 and J is TRBJ1-1, with TRBD1 matching 7 bases. CDR1 and CDR2 from the germline V gene are MNHEY and SVGEGT. The CDR3 has 14 residues. As DNA, the CDR3 is TGTGCCAGCAGGATTATTACAGGGGTGACTGAAGCTGTCTTT. Its protein product is CASRIITGVTEAVF.

The rearrangement links TRBV5-6 to TRBJ2-7, with TRBD1 identical over 11 bases. V was clipped by 5 bases and J by 3 bases; unmatched bases: 13. Per germline, CDR1 SGHDT and CDR2 YYEEEE. CDR3 size: 17 residues. DNA of the CDR3: TGTGCCAGCAGTCGCCGGACAGGGGGCGGTGGGAACTACGAGCAGTACTTC. Translated, it gives CASSRRTGGGGNYEQYF.

This clonotype was recorded a few times. The chain links TRBV4-1 to TRBJ2-5; D may be TRBD2 (5 bases). The CDR3 covers 16 residues. V shed 3 bases and J shed 3 bases, with 17 bases lying between them. The germline V gene encodes CDR1 MGHRA and CDR2 YSYEKL. CDR3 sequence (DNA): TGCGCCAGCAGCCAGGATCTACTGGGGAGCGAAGAGACCCAGTACTTC. Its protein is CASSQDLLGSEETQYF.

The chain couples TRBV7-2 to TRBJ1-4; D is possibly TRBD1 (5 bases). V was pared by 5 bases and J by 8 bases, with 27 bases between. In germline, CDR1 is SGHTA, CDR2 FQGNSA. The CDR3 is made up of 18 amino acids. DNA for the CDR3: TGTGCCAGCAGCCGCATGCCGATCGGGGGGGGTAGATTAGAAAAACTGTTTTTT. It is translated as CASSRMPIGGGRLEKLFF.

This clonotype was seen only a few times. The V gene is TRBV7-8, the J gene TRBJ2-1, with 7 bases aligning to TRBD2. Germline V gene lookup returns CDR1 SGHVS and CDR2 FQNEAQ. This CDR3 comprises 18 residues. After removal of 1 base from V and 1 base from J, the junction contained 10 bases not matched to a gene. CDR3 nucleotide sequence: TGTGCCAGCAGCTTAGTTCCCGCGGGGGTGACGTCCTACAATGAGCAGTTCTTC. Its protein is CASSLVPAGVTSYNEQFF.

The chain has TRBV5-1 and TRBJ1-1; D is unclear. Germline V gene sequence: CDR1 SGHRS, CDR2 YFSETQ. The CDR3 extends over 13 amino acids. Trimming cost V 4 bases and J 4 bases, with 11 bases left between them. In nucleotides, the CDR3 is TGCGCCAGCAGCCCCGAGATGCCCACTGAAGCTTTCTTT. Translated, it gives CASSPEMPTEAFF.

This clonotype has only a few counts. This chain uses TRBV6-6 with TRBJ1-2, with D perhaps TRBD1 (6 bases). CDR3 size: 12 residues. V lost 8 bases to trimming and J lost 4 bases, with 11 bases between them. Per germline, CDR1 MNHNY and CDR2 SVGAGI (reference sequence). CDR3 nucleotides: TGTGCCAGCCGACAGGACACCTATGGCTACACCTTC. This translates into CASRQDTYGYTF.

The chain employs TRBV15 and TRBJ2-1, with a possible D match to TRBD1 (5 bases). Trimming pared 5 bases from V and 5 bases from J, leaving 13 bases between. The CDR3 contains 14 residues. The germline V gene encodes CDR1 LNHNV and CDR2 YYDKDF (reference sequence). CDR3 bases: TGTGCCACCAGCCCTGGGGCCAACGACAATGAGCAGTTCTTC. It is translated as CATSPGANDNEQFF.

This rearrangement joins TRBV20-1 to TRBJ2-5; D is possibly TRBD2 (5 bases). V lost 6 bases to trimming and J lost 1 base, with 15 bases between them. The germline V gene has CDR1 DFQATT and CDR2 SNEGSKA (reference sequence). CDR3 length: 14 amino acids. The CDR3: CSALKGGPQETQYF. The CDR3 nucleotides are TGCAGTGCCCTTAAAGGCGGGCCCCAAGAGACCCAGTACTTC.

The rearrangement joins TRBV9 to TRBJ2-7, with 8 bases identical to TRBD1. The trim removed 3 bases at V and 0 bases at J, leaving 8 bases unmatched. CDR1 is SGDLS and CDR2 is YYNGEE in the germline V gene. The CDR3 loop spans 16 amino acids. CDR3 in amino acids: CASSGTGGPNSYEQYF. CDR3 nucleotide sequence: TGTGCCAGCAGCGGAACAGGGGGTCCTAACTCCTACGAGCAGTACTTC.

There are many counts of this clonotype. This sequence joins TRBV6-5 and TRBJ1-2; 9 nucleotides align to TRBD1. J was trimmed by 4 bases and V by 5 bases; bases with no gene match: 8. The CDR3 loop spans 15 amino acids. CDR1 and CDR2 from the germline V gene are MNHEY and SVGAGI. This CDR3 reads CASSRRDRDSYGYTF. Written as DNA, the CDR3 is TGTGCCAGCAGTAGACGGGACAGGGATTCCTATGGCTACACCTTC.

The chain recombines TRBV7-9 with TRBJ2-1; D possibly corresponds to TRBD2 (5 bases). This CDR3 comprises 15 residues. CDR1 is SEHNR, CDR2 FQNEAQ, per germline (reference sequence). Trimming shortened V by 3 bases and J by 2 bases, and 11 bases separated the two germline ends. The CDR3 nucleotides are TGTGCCAGCAGCTTTCTCCGGGGAACCTACAATGAGCAGTTCTTC. It translates to CASSFLRGTYNEQFF.

J is TRBJ2-1 and V is TRBV27; 9 nucleotides line up with TRBD1. This CDR3 comprises 14 residues. Per the germline V gene, CDR1 is MNHEY and CDR2 is SMNVEV (reference sequence). V was pared by 6 bases and J by 8 bases, with 8 bases of the junction left unmatched. CDR3 residues: CASRPGQGKDEQFF. DNA for the CDR3: TGTGCCAGCAGGCCGGGACAGGGTAAAGATGAGCAGTTCTTC.

This clonotype was seen only a few times. The chain uses TRBV4-1 and TRBJ2-5, with 7 bases that match TRBD2. The J segment lost 5 bases and the V segment lost 4 bases, leaving 10 bases of the junction unmatched. The CDR3 totals 15 residues. Looked up from germline, CDR1 is MGHRA and CDR2 is YSYEKL. The CDR3 is CASSPGLVGEETQYF. The CDR3 DNA reads TGCGCCAGCAGCCCTGGACTAGTTGGGGAGGAGACCCAGTACTTC.

V is TRBV24-1 and J is TRBJ2-3; D is ambiguous. CDR3 length: 11 residues. V was pared by 0 bases and J by 12 bases, with 6 bases between. Looked up from germline, CDR1 is KGHDR and CDR2 is SFDVKD. CDR3 in DNA: TGTGCCACCAGTGATTTGAGGGCCCAGTATTTT. Its translation is CATSDLRAQYF.

The rearrangement uses TRBV7-9 and TRBJ1-1; D gene ambiguous. V dropped 5 bases and J dropped 3 bases, with 10 bases sitting between them. The germline V gene has CDR1 SEHNR and CDR2 FQNEAQ (reference sequence). This CDR3 spans 13 amino acids. The CDR3 DNA is TGTGCCAGCAGCCCAACTCCTTACACTGAAGCTTTCTTT. Translation gives CASSPTPYTEAFF.